This entry concerns a single TCR beta chain. Its antigen is as yet unknown. TCRdb ran MiXCR on the RT-PCR reads and lists one entry per CDR3 protein. The repertoire holds some 180,000 distinct CDR3 sequences, about 9% seen once, with approximately 11% in the top ten. Germline CDR1 SGHKS, CDR2 YYEKEE (reference sequence). The CDR3 has 15 residues. The V gene end was trimmed by 0 bases and the J gene end by 9 bases; junction bases not matched to a gene: 9. This specimen belongs to a study of response to subunit inactivated influenza vaccine. Regarding the study as a whole: Authors suggested seasonal influenza vaccinations each recruit few new T cells.

The sequence was collected from a man aged 45 to 65 who received an inactivated influenza vaccine. The V gene is TRBV5-5, the J gene TRBJ2-1, with 7 bases aligning to TRBD2. The sample here was non-naive T cells sorted from PBMCs, taken on the day of vaccination. For the CDR3, the DNA is TGTGCCAGCAGCTTGGGCGGGAGAGCCTTCGTTGAGCAGTTCTTC. Its translation: CASSLGGRAFVEQFF. The entire variable domain, with the rest obtained from reference TRBV5-5 and TRBJ2-1, is as follows: DAGVTQSPTHLIKTRGQQVTLRCSPISGHKSVSWYQQVLGQGPQFIFQYYEKEERGRGNFPDRFSARQFPNYSSELNVNALLLGDSALYLCASSLGGRAFVEQFFGPGTRLTVL.